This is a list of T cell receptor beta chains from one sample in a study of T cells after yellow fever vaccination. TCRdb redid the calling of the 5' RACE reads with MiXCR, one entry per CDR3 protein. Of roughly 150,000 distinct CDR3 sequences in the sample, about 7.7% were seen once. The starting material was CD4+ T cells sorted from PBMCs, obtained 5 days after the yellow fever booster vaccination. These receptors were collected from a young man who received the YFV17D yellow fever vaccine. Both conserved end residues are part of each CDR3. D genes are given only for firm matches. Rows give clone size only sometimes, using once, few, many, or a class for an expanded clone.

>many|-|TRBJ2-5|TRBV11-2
CASSLGFRKETQYF
TGTGCCAGCAGCTTGGGTTTCAGAAAAGAGACCCAGTACTTC
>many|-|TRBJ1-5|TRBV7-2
CASSPGRGDQPQHF
TGTGCCAGCAGCCCCGGGAGGGGAGATCAGCCCCAGCATTTT
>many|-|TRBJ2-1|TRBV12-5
CASGEGYLYEQFF
TGTGCTAGTGGGGAGGGCTACCTCTATGAGCAGTTCTTC
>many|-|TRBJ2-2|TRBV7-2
CASSLGGSTQRRGELFF
TGTGCCAGCAGCTTAGGAGGGTCAACTCAACGGCGCGGGGAGCTGTTTTTT
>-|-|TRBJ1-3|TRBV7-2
CASSPGRMTGNTIYF
TGTGCCAGCAGCCCGGGACGGATGACTGGAAACACCATATATTTT
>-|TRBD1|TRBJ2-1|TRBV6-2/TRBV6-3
CASSYPGAGGNEQLF
TGTGCCAGCAGTTACCCCGGAGCAGGGGGCAATGAGCAGCTCTTC
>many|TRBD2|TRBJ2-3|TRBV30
CAWGTSANTQYF
TGTGCCTGGGGGACTAGCGCTAATACGCAGTATTTT
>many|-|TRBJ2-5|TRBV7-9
CASSLDKAGHQETQYF
TGTGCCAGCAGCCTCGATAAAGCGGGACATCAAGAGACCCAGTACTTC
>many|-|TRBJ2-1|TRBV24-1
CATSDPGSVRRDEQFF
TGTGCCACCAGTGACCCCGGGAGTGTGAGAAGGGATGAGCAGTTCTTC
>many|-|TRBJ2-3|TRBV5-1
CASRQTVSDTQYF
TGCGCCAGCAGACAGACAGTTTCAGATACGCAGTATTTT
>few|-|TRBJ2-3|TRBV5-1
CASRGGATESTQYF
TGCGCCAGCAGAGGGGGGGCCACAGAATCTACGCAGTATTTT
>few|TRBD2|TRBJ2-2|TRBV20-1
CSAPTSGRERATGELFF
TGCAGTGCCCCGACTAGCGGGAGGGAACGGGCCACCGGGGAGCTGTTTTTT
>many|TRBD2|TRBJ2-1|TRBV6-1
CASARTGPGGYNEQFF
TGTGCGAGTGCCCGTACAGGCCCCGGGGGGTACAATGAGCAGTTCTTC
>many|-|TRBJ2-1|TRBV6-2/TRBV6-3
CASSSAVSYNEQFF
TGTGCCAGCAGTTCTGCGGTGTCCTACAATGAGCAGTTCTTC
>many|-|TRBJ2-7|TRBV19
CASRGHESYEQYF
TGTGCCAGTAGGGGACATGAGTCCTACGAGCAGTACTTC
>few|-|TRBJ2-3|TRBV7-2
CASSQMDLHF
TGTGCCAGCAGCCAAATGGACCTGCATTTT
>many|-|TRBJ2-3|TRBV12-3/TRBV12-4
CASILGATDTQYF
TGTGCCAGCATCCTAGGGGCCACAGATACGCAGTATTTT
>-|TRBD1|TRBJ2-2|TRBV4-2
CASSPGQESWALFF
TGTGCCAGCAGCCCAGGACAGGAGAGCTGGGCGCTGTTTTTT
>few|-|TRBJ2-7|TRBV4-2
CASSQDYSGSYEQYF
TGTGCCAGCAGCCAAGACTACAGCGGATCCTACGAGCAGTACTTC
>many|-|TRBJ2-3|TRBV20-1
CSASRGDTDTQYF
TGCAGTGCTAGTCGGGGAGACACAGATACGCAGTATTTT
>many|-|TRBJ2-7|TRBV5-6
CASSLGQDSYEQYF
TGTGCCAGCAGCTTGGGACAGGACTCCTACGAGCAGTACTTC
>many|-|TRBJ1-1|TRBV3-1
CASSQVTSEAFF
TGTGCCAGCAGCCAAGTTACGAGTGAAGCTTTCTTT
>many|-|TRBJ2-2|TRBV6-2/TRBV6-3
CASANGELFF
TGTGCCAGTGCTAACGGGGAGCTGTTTTTT
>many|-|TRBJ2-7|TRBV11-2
CASSLDSIYEQYF
TGTGCCAGCAGCTTAGATTCCATCTACGAGCAGTACTTC